This is a list of T cell receptor beta chains from one sample in a study of breast tumors, draining lymph nodes, adjacent tissues. TCRdb itself ran the multiplex PCR reads through MiXCR, one entry per CDR3 protein. The sample holds some 85,000 distinct CDR3 sequences; around 28% are singletons and the top ten take roughly 7.3%. The sequencing input was axillary lymph node tissue. Receptors originate from a female donor with breast cancer. Some clones in this sample may be carry-over from other donors' samples. Each CDR3 is given with its conserved first and last residue. The D gene is left open where the match is weak. Where a row states a size, it is once, few, many or the class of an expanded clone; other rows omit it.

size	J	D	V	CDR3	DNA
-	TRBJ2-5	TRBD2	TRBV29-1	CSVAGLTGGETQSF	TGCAGCGTGGCGGGACTAACGGGAGGAGAGACCCAGAGCTTC
many	TRBJ1-5	TRBD1	TRBV18	CASSPGNIVQGDQPQHF	TGTGCCAGCTCACCCGGAAATATCGTACAGGGGGATCAGCCCCAGCATTTT
many	TRBJ1-5	-	TRBV6-4	CASSVEINQPQHF	TGTGCCAGCAGCGTCGAGATTAATCAGCCCCAGCATTTT
many	TRBJ2-7	-	TRBV7-2	CASSLGYYEQYF	TGTGCCAGCAGCTTAGGTTACTACGAGCAGTACTTC
many	TRBJ2-2	-	TRBV7-2	CASRTGLAGSGELFF	TGTGCCAGCAGAACGGGACTGGCTGGTTCCGGGGAGCTGTTTTTT
-	TRBJ2-1	-	TRBV29-1	CSGGDPRTSWNEQFF	TGCAGCGGGGGGGATCCCCGGACTTCCTGGAATGAGCAGTTCTTC
-	TRBJ1-4	-	TRBV25-1	CASSEYLGQSNEKLFF	TGTGCCAGCAGTGAATATCTTGGACAATCTAATGAAAAACTGTTTTTT
-	TRBJ2-1	TRBD2	TRBV20-1	CSASPTSGSNSYNEQFF	TGCAGTGCTAGCCCGACTAGCGGGAGTAATTCCTACAATGAGCAGTTCTTC
-	TRBJ2-3	TRBD2	TRBV20-1	CSARDLAGRYNEQYF	TGCAGTGCTAGAGACCTAGCGGGAAGATACAATGAGCAGTATTTT
many	TRBJ2-3	-	TRBV7-9	CASSLDYLTDTQYF	TGTGCCAGCAGCTTAGATTACCTCACAGATACGCAGTATTTT
few	TRBJ2-1	TRBD2	TRBV4-1	CASSQERTSGRYNEQFF	TGCGCCAGCAGCCAAGAAAGGACTAGCGGCCGGTACAATGAGCAGTTCTTC
-	TRBJ1-3	-	TRBV20-1	CSARPGGSGNTIYF	TGCAGTGCTAGGCCCGGGGGATCCGGAAACACCATATATTTT
many	TRBJ2-7	-	TRBV6-5	CASSVSGGTYEQYF	TGTGCCAGCAGCGTCTCGGGCGGAACCTACGAGCAGTACTTC
many	TRBJ2-3	TRBD2	TRBV4-1	CASSQVLAGGGNTDTQYF	TGCGCCAGCAGCCAAGTTCTAGCGGGAGGTGGCAACACAGATACGCAGTATTTT
many	TRBJ1-6	-	TRBV30	CAWSVGNSPLHF	TGTGCCTGGAGTGTGGGAAATTCACCCCTCCACTTT
many	TRBJ2-7	-	TRBV20-1	CSAARGSDYEQYF	TGCAGTGCTGCCAGGGGTAGTGACTACGAGCAGTACTTC
many	TRBJ2-3	-	TRBV7-6	CASSLMRDTQYF	TGTGCCAGCAGCTTAATGAGAGATACGCAGTATTTT
many	TRBJ2-7	-	TRBV5-6	CASSLIHEQYF	TGTGCCAGCAGCTTGATCCACGAGCAGTACTTC
-	TRBJ2-2	TRBD2	TRBV7-2	CASSRTSGGPGELFF	TGTGCCAGCAGCCGTACTAGCGGTGGTCCCGGGGAGCTGTTTTTT
-	TRBJ2-3	TRBD2	TRBV2	CASSGPSGRSYF	TGTGCCAGCAGCGGGCCTAGCGGGAGGTCGTATTTT
-	TRBJ2-3	-	TRBV4-2	CASSQDGGSTDTQYF	TGTGCCAGCAGCCAAGATGGCGGGAGCACAGATACGCAGTATTTT
many	TRBJ2-7	TRBD2	TRBV2	CATTGLAGDSYF	TGTGCCACCACCGGCCTAGCGGGAGACTCGTACTTC
many	TRBJ1-2	TRBD1	TRBV6-5	CASSYSRTGGSYGYTF	TGTGCCAGCAGTTACTCGAGGACAGGGGGTAGCTATGGCTACACCTTC
many	TRBJ2-3	TRBD1	TRBV6-5	CASRLGQGGDTQYF	TGTGCCAGCAGACTAGGACAGGGGGGCGATACGCAGTATTTT
-	TRBJ1-5	-	TRBV2	CASSHSRGGNQPQHF	TGTGCCAGCAGTCACTCGAGGGGGGGCAATCAGCCCCAGCATTTT
-	TRBJ2-7	-	TRBV28	CASSFYGITYEQYF	TGTGCCAGCAGTTTTTATGGGATAACTTACGAGCAGTACTTC
-	TRBJ1-2	-	TRBV4-1	CASSRVDVPGTDYGYTF	TGCGCCAGCAGCAGGGTGGACGTGCCCGGGACGGACTATGGCTACACCTTC
-	TRBJ2-1	-	TRBV7-3	CASSLQRGSYNGQLF	TGTGCCAGCAGCTTACAGAGGGGATCCTACAATGGGCAGCTCTTC
many	TRBJ2-3	-	TRBV7-2	CASSLQSTDTQYF	TGTGCCAGCAGCTTACAGAGCACAGATACGCAGTATTTT
medium-sized	TRBJ2-3	-	TRBV9	CASSVLGTDTQYF	TGTGCCAGCAGCGTTCTAGGCACAGATACGCAGTATTTT
many	TRBJ1-5	-	TRBV10-2	CASSESMAGNQPQHF	TGCGCCAGCAGTGAGTCGATGGCGGGGAATCAGCCCCAGCATTTT
-	TRBJ2-7	TRBD1	TRBV7-9	CASSYPGTAYEQYF	TGTGCCAGCAGCTATCCCGGGACAGCCTACGAGCAGTACTTC
many	TRBJ2-3	-	TRBV9	CASSALTDTDTQYF	TGTGCCAGCAGCGCCCTGACAGACACAGATACGCAGTATTTT
many	TRBJ1-4	-	TRBV11-2	CASSFGLEKLFF	TGTGCCAGCAGCTTTGGTTTAGAAAAACTGTTTTTT
once	TRBJ1-6	-	TRBV6-5	CTSSGPTRNSPLHF	TGTACCAGCAGCGGACCGACGAGGAATTCGCCCCTCCACTTT
-	TRBJ1-3	-	TRBV25-1	CASTPPGQVSGNTIYF	TGTGCCAGCACTCCCCCCGGTCAAGTCTCTGGAAACACCATATACTTT
-	TRBJ1-5	-	TRBV28	CASSLLRQAEYSNQPQHF	TGTGCCAGCAGTTTGTTGAGGCAGGCGGAATATAGCAATCAGCCCCAGCATTTT
-	TRBJ2-5	TRBD2	TRBV18	CASSETSGEETQYF	TGTGCCAGCTCGGAGACTAGCGGGGAAGAGACCCAGTACTTC
many	TRBJ2-1	TRBD1	TRBV20-1	CSANQRGGTGGLSSYNEQFF	TGCAGTGCCAACCAAAGGGGGGGGACAGGGGGCTTAAGCTCCTACAATGAGCAGTTCTTC
many	TRBJ2-3	TRBD2	TRBV4-3	CASSQGGGGRIRDTQYF	TGCGCCAGCAGCCAAGGAGGTGGCGGGAGGATCCGGGATACGCAGTATTTT
many	TRBJ1-2	TRBD1	TRBV28	CASSIGQGAFGYTF	TGTGCCAGCAGTATCGGACAGGGGGCGTTTGGCTACACCTTC
many	TRBJ2-1	TRBD2	TRBV5-1	CASSLPTSGRVNEQFF	TGCGCCAGCAGCTTGCCCACTAGCGGGAGAGTCAATGAGCAGTTCTTC
many	TRBJ1-2	TRBD1	TRBV4-3	CASSQEMGQAYGYTF	TGCGCCAGCAGCCAAGAGATGGGACAGGCCTATGGCTACACCTTC
medium-sized	TRBJ2-7	-	TRBV2	CASSESTRSNEQYF	TGTGCCAGCAGTGAGTCCACCCGCTCCAACGAGCAGTACTTC
many	TRBJ2-1	-	TRBV7-8	CASSPGGAGSYNEQFF	TGTGCCAGCAGCCCAGGGGGAGCGGGGTCCTACAATGAGCAGTTCTTC
many	TRBJ2-7	TRBD2	TRBV12-3/TRBV12-4	CASSLRGRDEQYF	TGTGCCAGCAGTTTACGGGGGAGGGACGAGCAGTACTTC